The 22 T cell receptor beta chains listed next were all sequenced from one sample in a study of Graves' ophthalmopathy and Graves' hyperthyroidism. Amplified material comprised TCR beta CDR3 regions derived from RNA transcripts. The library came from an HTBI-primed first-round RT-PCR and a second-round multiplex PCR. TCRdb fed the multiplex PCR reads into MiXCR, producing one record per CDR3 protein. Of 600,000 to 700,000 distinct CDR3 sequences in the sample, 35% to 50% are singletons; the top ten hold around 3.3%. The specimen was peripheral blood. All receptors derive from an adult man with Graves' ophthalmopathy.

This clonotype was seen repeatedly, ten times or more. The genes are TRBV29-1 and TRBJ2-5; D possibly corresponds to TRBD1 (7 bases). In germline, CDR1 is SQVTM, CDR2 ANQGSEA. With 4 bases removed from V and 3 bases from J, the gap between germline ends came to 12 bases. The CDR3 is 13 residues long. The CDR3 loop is CSVATGEEETQYF. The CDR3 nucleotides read TGCAGCGTTGCAACAGGGGAGGAAGAGACCCAGTACTTC.

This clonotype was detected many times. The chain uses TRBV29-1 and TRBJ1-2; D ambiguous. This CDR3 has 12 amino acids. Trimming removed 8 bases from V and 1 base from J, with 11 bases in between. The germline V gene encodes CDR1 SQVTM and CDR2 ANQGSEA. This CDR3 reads CSIRVNNYGYTF. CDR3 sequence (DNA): TGCAGCATAAGAGTTAATAACTATGGCTACACCTTC.

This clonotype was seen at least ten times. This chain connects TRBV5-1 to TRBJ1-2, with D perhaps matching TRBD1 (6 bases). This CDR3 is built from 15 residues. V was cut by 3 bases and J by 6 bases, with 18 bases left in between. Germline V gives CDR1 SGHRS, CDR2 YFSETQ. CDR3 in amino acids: CASSSTGFSMDGYTF. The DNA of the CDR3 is TGCGCCAGCAGCTCGACAGGATTTTCTATGGATGGCTACACCTTC.

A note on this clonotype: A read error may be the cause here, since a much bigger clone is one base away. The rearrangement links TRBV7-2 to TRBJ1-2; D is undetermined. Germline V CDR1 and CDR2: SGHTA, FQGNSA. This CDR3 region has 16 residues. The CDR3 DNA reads TGTGCCGGCAGCCAAGTAGCCGAGGTTGTGAGCTATGGCTACACCTTC. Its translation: CAGSQVAEVVSYGYTF.

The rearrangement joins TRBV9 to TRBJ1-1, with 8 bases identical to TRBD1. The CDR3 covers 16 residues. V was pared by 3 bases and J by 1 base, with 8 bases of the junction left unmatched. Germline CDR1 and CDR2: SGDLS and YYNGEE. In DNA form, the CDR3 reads TGTGCCAGCAGCGAGGCGACAGGACAGGGGAACACTGAAGCTTTCTTT. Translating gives CASSEATGQGNTEAFF.

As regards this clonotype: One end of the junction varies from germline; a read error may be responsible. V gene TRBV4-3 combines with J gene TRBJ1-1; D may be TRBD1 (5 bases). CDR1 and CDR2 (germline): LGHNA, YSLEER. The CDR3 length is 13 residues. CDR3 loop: CASSQGPRTKAFF. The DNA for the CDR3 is TGCGCCAGCAGTCAAGGGCCGCGGACAAAAGCTTTCTTT.

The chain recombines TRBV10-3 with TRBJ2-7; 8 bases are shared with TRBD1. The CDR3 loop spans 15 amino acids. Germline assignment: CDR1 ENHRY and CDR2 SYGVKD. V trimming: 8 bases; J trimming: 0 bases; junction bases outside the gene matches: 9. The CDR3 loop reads CAIGSPGQDSYEQYF. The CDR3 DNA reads TGTGCCATCGGCTCACCGGGACAGGACTCCTACGAGCAGTACTTC.

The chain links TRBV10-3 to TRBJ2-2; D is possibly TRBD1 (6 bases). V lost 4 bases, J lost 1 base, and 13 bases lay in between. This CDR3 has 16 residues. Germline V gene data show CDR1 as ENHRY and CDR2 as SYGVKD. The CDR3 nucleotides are TGTGCCATCAGTGCGGCAGGGGACATGAACACCGGGGAGCTGTTTTTT. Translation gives CAISAAGDMNTGELFF.

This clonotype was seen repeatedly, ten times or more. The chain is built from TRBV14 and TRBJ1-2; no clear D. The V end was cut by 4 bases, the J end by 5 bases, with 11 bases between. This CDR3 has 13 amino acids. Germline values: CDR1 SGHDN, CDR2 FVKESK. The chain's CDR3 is CASSLAARYGYTF. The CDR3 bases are TGTGCCAGCAGCCTGGCGGCCAGATATGGCTACACCTTC.

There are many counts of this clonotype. CDR3 amino acids: CATSRGRGAFNTEAFF. CDR3 coding DNA: TGTGCCACCAGCAGAGGGAGGGGGGCTTTTAACACTGAAGCTTTCTTT. The chain uses TRBV15 and TRBJ1-1; D possibly corresponds to TRBD1 (6 bases). V lost 1 base to trimming and J lost 2 bases, with 14 bases between them. This CDR3 is built from 16 residues. Per germline, CDR1 LNHNV and CDR2 YYDKDF (reference sequence).

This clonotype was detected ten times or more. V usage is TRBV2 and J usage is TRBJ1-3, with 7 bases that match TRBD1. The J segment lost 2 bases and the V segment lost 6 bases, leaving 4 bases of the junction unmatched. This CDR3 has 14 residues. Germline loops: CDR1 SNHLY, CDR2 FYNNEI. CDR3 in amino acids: CASRADRAGNTIYF. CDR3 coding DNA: TGTGCCAGCAGGGCCGACAGGGCTGGAAACACCATATATTTT.

Here the CDR3 DNA reads TGTGCCAGCAGCGAAAACCGGGACAGGGGAACCTACGAGCAGTACTTC. The encoded protein is CASSENRDRGTYEQYF. The chain recombines TRBV12-3 or TRBV12-4 with TRBJ2-7, with TRBD1 matching 10 bases. Trimming took 6 bases from V and 2 from J; bases not matched to a gene: 10. This CDR3 region has 16 residues.

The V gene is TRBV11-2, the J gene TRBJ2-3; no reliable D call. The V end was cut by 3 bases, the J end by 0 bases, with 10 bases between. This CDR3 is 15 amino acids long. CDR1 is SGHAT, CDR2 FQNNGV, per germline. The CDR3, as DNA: TGTGCCAGCAGCTTGGGCGGCAGTAGCACAGATACGCAGTATTTT. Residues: CASSLGGSSTDTQYF. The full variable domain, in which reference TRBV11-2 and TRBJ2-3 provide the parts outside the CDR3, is EAGVAQSPRYKIIEKRQSVAFWCNPISGHATLYWYQQILGQGPKLLIQFQNNGVVDDSQLPKDRFSAERLKGVDSTLKIQPAKLEDSAVYLCASSLGGSSTDTQYFGPGTRLTVL.

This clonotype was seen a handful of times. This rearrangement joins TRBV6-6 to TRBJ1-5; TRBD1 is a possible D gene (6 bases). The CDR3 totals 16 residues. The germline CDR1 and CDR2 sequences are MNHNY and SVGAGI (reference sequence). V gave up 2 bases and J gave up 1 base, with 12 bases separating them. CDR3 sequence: CASSYGGPNSNQPQHF. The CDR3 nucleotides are TGTGCCAGCAGTTACGGGGGGCCAAACAGCAATCAGCCCCAGCATTTT.

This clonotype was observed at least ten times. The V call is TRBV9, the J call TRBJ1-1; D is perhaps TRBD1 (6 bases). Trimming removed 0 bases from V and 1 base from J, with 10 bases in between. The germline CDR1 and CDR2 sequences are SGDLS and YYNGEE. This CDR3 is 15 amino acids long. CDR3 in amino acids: CASSVVGGPNTEAFF. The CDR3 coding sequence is TGTGCCAGCAGCGTAGTAGGGGGACCGAACACTGAAGCTTTCTTT.

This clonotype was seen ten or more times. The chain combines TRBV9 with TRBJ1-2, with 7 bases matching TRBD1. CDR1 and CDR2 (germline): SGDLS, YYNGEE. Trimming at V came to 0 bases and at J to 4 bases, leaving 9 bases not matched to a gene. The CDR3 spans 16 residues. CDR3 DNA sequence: TGTGCCAGCAGCGTAGGACCTTACAGGGGTCGCTATGGCTACACCTTC. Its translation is CASSVGPYRGRYGYTF. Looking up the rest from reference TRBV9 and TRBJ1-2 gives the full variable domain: DSGVTQTPKHLITATGQRVTLRCSPRSGDLSVYWYQQSLDQGLQFLIQYYNGEERAKGNILERFSAQQFPDLHSELNLSSLELGDSALYFCASSVGPYRGRYGYTFGSGTRLTVV.

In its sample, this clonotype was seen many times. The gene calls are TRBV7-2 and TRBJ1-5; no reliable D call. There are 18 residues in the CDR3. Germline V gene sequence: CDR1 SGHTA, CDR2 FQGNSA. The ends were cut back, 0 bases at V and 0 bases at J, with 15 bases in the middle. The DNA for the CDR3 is TGTGCCAGCAGCTTAGCATCCACGGTCCTGGATAGCAATCAGCCCCAGCATTTT. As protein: CASSLASTVLDSNQPQHF.

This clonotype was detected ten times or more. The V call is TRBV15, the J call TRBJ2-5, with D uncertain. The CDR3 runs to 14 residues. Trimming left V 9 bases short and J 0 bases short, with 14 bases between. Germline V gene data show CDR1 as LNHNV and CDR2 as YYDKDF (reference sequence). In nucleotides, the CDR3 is TGTGCCACTCATCCCGGGTTCCACCAAGAGACCCAGTACTTC. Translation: CATHPGFHQETQYF. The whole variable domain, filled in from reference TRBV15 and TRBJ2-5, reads DAMVIQNPRYQVTQFGKPVTLSCSQTLNHNVMYWYQQKSSQAPKLLFHYYDKDFNNEADTPDNFQSRRPNTSFCFLDIRSPGLGDTAMYLCATHPGFHQETQYFGPGTRLLVL.

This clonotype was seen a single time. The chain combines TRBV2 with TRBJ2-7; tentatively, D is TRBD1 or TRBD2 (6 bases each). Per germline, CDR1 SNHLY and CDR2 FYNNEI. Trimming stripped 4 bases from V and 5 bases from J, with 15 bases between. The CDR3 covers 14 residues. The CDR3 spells CASSVEGGFHEQYF. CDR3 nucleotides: TGTGCCAGCAGTGTGGAGGGGGGCTTCCACGAGCAGTACTTC. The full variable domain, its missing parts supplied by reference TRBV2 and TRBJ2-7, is EPEVTQTPSHQVTQMGQEVILRCVPISNHLYFYWYRQILGQKVEFLVSFYNNEISEKSEIFDDQFSVERPDGSNFTLKIRSTKLEDSAMYFCASSVEGGFHEQYFGPGTRLTVT.

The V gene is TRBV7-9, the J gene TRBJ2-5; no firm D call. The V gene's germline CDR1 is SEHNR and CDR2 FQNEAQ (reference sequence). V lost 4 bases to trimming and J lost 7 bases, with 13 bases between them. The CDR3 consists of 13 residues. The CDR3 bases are TGTGCCAGCAGCTCCCAAGGGTTTGGGACCCAGTACTTC. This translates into CASSSQGFGTQYF. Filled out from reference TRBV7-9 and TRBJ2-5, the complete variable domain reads DTGVSQNPRHKITKRGQNVTFRCDPISEHNRLYWYRQTLGQGPEFLTYFQNEAQLEKSRLLSDRFSAERPKGSFSTLEIQRTEQGDSAMYLCASSSQGFGTQYFGPGTRLLVL.

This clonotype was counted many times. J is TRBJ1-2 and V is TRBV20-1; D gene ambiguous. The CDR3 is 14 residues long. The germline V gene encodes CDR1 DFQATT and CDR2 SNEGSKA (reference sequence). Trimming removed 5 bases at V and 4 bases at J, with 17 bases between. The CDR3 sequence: CSAPDPLVGYGYTF. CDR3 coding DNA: TGCAGTGCTCCTGATCCGTTGGTTGGCTATGGCTACACCTTC.

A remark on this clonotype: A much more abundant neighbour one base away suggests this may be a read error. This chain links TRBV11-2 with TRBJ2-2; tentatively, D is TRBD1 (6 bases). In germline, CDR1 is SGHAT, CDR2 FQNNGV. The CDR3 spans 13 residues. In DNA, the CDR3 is TGTGCCAGCAGCTCTCGGGACAAAGGGGGGCTGTTTTTT. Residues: CASSSRDKGGLFF.